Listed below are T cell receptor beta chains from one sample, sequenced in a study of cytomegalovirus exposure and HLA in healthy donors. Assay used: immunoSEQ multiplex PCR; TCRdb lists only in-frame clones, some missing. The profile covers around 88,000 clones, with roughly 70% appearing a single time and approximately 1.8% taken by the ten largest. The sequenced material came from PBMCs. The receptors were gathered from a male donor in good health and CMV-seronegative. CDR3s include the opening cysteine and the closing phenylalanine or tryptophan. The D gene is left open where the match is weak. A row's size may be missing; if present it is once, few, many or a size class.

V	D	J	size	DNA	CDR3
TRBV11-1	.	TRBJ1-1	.	TGTGCCAGCAGCTCAAGTACAGGGCTGGGGACTGAAGCTTTCTTT	CASSSSTGLGTEAFF
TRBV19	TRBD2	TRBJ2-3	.	TGTGCCAGTAGTATCTCTTCTAGCGGGAGTATCACAGATACGCAGTATTTT	CASSISSSGSITDTQYF
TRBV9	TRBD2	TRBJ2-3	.	TGTGCCAGCAGCGTTAGCGGGAGTTTTACAGATACGCAGTATTTT	CASSVSGSFTDTQYF
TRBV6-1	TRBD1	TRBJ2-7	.	TGTGCCAGCAGTGAAGCGTCGACAGGGAGTTGGTACGAGCAGTACTTC	CASSEASTGSWYEQYF
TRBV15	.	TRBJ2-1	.	TGTGCCACCAGCAGAGAGAGGGACATATACAATGAGCAGTTCTTC	CATSRERDIYNEQFF
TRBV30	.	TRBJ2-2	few	TGTGCCTGGTCACGGGGGAGAGGGACCGGGGAGCTGTTTTTT	CAWSRGRGTGELFF
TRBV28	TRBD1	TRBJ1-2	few	TGTGCCAGCAGTTTGGGACAGGGCAACTATGGCTACACCTTC	CASSLGQGNYGYTF
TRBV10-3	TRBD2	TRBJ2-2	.	TGTGCCATCAGTGCTAGCGGGAGCCGGGACACCGGGGAGCTGTTTTTT	CAISASGSRDTGELFF
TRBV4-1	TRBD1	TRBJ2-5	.	TGCGCCAGCAGCCAAGACGACAGGGTTTGGGAGACCCAGTACTTC	CASSQDDRVWETQYF
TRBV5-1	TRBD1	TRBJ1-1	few	TGCGCCAGCAGGACGGGAGCGGGACAGGGTGAGGCTTTCTTT	CASRTGAGQGEAFF
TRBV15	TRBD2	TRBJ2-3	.	TGTGCCACCAGCGGCATGGGACTAGCGGGTACAGATACGCAGTATTTT	CATSGMGLAGTDTQYF
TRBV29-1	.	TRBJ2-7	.	TGCAGCGTTGAACACGACGGGAGCTACGAGCAGTACTTC	CSVEHDGSYEQYF
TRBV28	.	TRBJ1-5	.	TGTGCCAGCAGTTTAATAGGGGGACCTAGCAATCAGCCCCAGCATTTT	CASSLIGGPSNQPQHF
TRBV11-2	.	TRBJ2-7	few	TGTGCCAGCAGTTGGTCCTACGAGCAGTACTTC	CASSWSYEQYF
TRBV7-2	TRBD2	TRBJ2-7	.	TGTGCCAGCAGCCGACTAGCGGGAGAGCTATACGAGCAGTACTTC	CASSRLAGELYEQYF
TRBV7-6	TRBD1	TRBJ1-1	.	TGTGCCAGCAGCCGAGACAGGGTCATGAACACTGAAGCTTTCTTT	CASSRDRVMNTEAFF
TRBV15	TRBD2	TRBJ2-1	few	TGTGCCACCAGCAGCCCCCTACTAGCGTCCCATGAGCAGTTCTTC	CATSSPLLASHEQFF
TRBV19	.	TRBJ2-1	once	TGTGCCAGTAGTACCTACAGGGAGGGCAATGAGCAGTTCTTC	CASSTYREGNEQFF
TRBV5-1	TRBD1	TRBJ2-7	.	TGCGCCAGCAGCTTGCAATGGACAGGGGGCTCCTACGAGCAGTACTTC	CASSLQWTGGSYEQYF
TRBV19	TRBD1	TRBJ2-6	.	TGTGCCAGTAGTATAGTCCTTGTGGGACAGGGCTTGGCCGGGGCCAACGTCCTGACTTTC	CASSIVLVGQGLAGANVLTF
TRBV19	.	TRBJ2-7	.	TGTGCCAGTAGTATTCCCCGGGGAGCTAGTACCGAGCAGTACTTC	CASSIPRGASTEQYF
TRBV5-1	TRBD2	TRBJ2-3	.	TGCGCCAGCAGCTTACAATACGGACTAGCGGGAGGGGCAGATACGCAGTATTTT	CASSLQYGLAGGADTQYF
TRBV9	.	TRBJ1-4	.	TGTGCCAGCAGCGTAGGGGGGGATGAAAAACTGTTTTTT	CASSVGGDEKLFF
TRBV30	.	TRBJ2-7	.	TGTGCCTGGATTTCACAGTCCTACGAGCAGTACTTC	CAWISQSYEQYF